The 2 T cell receptor beta chains below were found in one sample sequenced in a study of Graves' ophthalmopathy and Graves' hyperthyroidism (dated 2018 in TCRdb). The sequencer was an Illumina HiSeq 2000. For repertoire sequencing, the TCR beta CDR3 regions were amplified from RNA transcripts. A first-round RT-PCR used HTBI primers with the Qiagen OneStep RT-PCR kit, followed by a second-round multiplex PCR, size selection and purification. The raw public data were reprocessed by TCRdb itself: fastp quality trimming at Q25, MiXCR clonotype calling, in-frame beta chains only. Merged by CDR3 protein, the rows form single entries marked with the most common genes and DNA. The table for this sample lists 200,000 to 250,000 distinct CDR3 sequences; 20% to 25% of them were counted only once. In total, the top ten clones hold around 40% of the sample. Sample: peripheral blood. The receptors here all came from a woman aged 50 to 65 with Graves' ophthalmopathy. Donor details come from another sample of the same person, matched by shared clones.

This clonotype was observed a single time. The rearrangement links TRBV6-7 to TRBJ1-2; D remains ambiguous. Being an ORF, TRBV6-7 has a function that is uncertain. The ends were cut back, 7 bases at V and 1 base at J, with 13 bases in the middle. CDR3 size: 14 residues. CDR3 protein: CASKEGPLNYGYTF. In DNA form, the CDR3 reads TGTGCCAGCAAAGAGGGTCCCCTTAACTATGGCTACACCTTC.

This clonotype has at least ten counts. CDR3 loop: CASSPRSGGPETQYF. The CDR3 bases are TGTGCCAGCAGCCCCCGATCCGGGGGGCCAGAGACCCAGTACTTC. The chain joins TRBV7-3 to TRBJ2-5; D possibly corresponds to TRBD2 (7 bases). The V end lost 5 bases, the J end lost 4 bases, and 17 bases lay between the germline ends. Per germline, CDR1 SGHTA and CDR2 FQGTGA. There are 15 residues in the CDR3.